This T cell receptor (beta chain) was obtained from a study of identical twins. The CDR3 spans 14 residues. Germline V gene sequence: CDR1 DFQATT, CDR2 SNEGSKA (reference sequence). V lost 5 bases, J lost 4 bases, and 17 bases lay in between. TCRdb used MiXCR to reprocess the 5' RACE reads, holding one entry per CDR3 protein. The sample consists of 250,000 or so distinct CDR3 sequences, about 7.5% of them appearing once. This same sample was also taken into another study, of yellow fever vaccine responses in identical twins.

What was sequenced was CD8+ T cells sorted from blood. V gene TRBV20-1 combines with J gene TRBJ1-2; perhaps TRBD1 as D (6 bases). This sequence was found in a woman aged 18 to 35 in good health. The CDR3 region has the DNA TGCAGTGCTCATACCACAGGGTTAGTCTATGGCTACACCTTC. Translated: CSAHTTGLVYGYTF.